This T cell receptor beta chain came from a study of cytomegalovirus exposure and HLA in healthy donors. Study results and caveats: No immune exposure information besides CMV serostatus was available. Across donors, most TCRs were seen rarely, yet some public ones were widespread.

For this clone: Its specificity is unknown.

Use of 60 Vbeta and 13 Jbeta primers characterized the PCR. TCRdb's table, derived via immunoSEQ multiplex PCR, lists solely in-frame clones and lacks some. This sample carries roughly 180,000 clones, 80% of them seen once, and the ten largest clones take under 2%. The receptor was derived from a woman between 25 and 40 years old in good health and CMV-seronegative. Sequenced: PBMCs.

The CDR3, as DNA: TGTGCCAGCAGCCTACAGGGGCCTAGCACAGATACGCAGTATTTT. This sequence encodes CASSLQGPSTDTQYF. The V and J genes are TRBV7-3 and TRBJ2-3; 7 nucleotides line up with TRBD1. This CDR3 comprises 15 residues. Germline loops: CDR1 SGHTA, CDR2 FQGTGA. V shed 5 bases, J shed 0 bases, and the junction held 5 bases outside the gene matches.